The T cell receptor beta chain under discussion was sequenced for a study of T-cell memory formation after mild COVID-19. Across the whole study: Each donor largely had its own TCR clusters.

TCRdb reprocessed the 5' RACE reads with MiXCR, giving one entry per CDR3 protein. The table includes approximately 240,000 distinct CDR3 sequences, roughly 15% detected once. Broader study findings: CD4/CD8 balance characterized clones contracting day 15 to 85, and CD4+ skew characterized later expanders. Pre-infection memory already had some responding clones, implying cross-reactive memory joined. Clones which contracted sat mainly in CM and EM if CD4+, and in EMRA if CD8+.

V shed 0 bases and J shed 5 bases, with 11 bases lying between them. Germline V gene lookup returns CDR1 ENHRY and CDR2 SYGVKD. The length of the CDR3 is 16 residues. Only a few counts were recorded for this clonotype. Antigen: not known. The chain couples TRBV10-3 to TRBJ1-6; tentatively, D is TRBD1 (5 bases). The sample consisted of PBMCs or a T cell subset sorted from them (not recorded which). The TCR was taken from a man aged 18-30 years who had mild COVID-19 (a few samples of this study predate the infection). Cell type and time point are not known. The CDR3 DNA reads TGTGCCATCAGTGAGTCGGGGGTGCTGGATAATTCACCCCTCCACTTT. Translating gives CAISESGVLDNSPLHF.